The entry below describes one T cell receptor (beta chain). Its cognate antigen has yet to be identified. The input lacks base qualities; no much larger clone sits a single base away. The method was the immunoSEQ multiplex PCR assay. For the multiplex PCR, a mixture combining 60 forward primers for TCR Vbeta segments and 13 reverse primers for TCR Jbeta segments was used. Amplification of the CDR3 region of rearranged TCR beta genes was performed with a multiplex PCR assay on genomic DNA. The Illumina HiSeq System was used to sequence the amplified TCR beta libraries as 87-base-pair reads. In the authors' own workflow: A later analysis counted about 80 million unique TCR beta chains across the 650 to 700 repertoires, and around 9.9 million of these chains were shared by at least two donors. A nearest-neighbor algorithm error-corrected the raw reads and collapsed the reads into unique sequences, merging closely related sequences to remove PCR and sequencing errors. V, D and J gene segments were assigned by aligning CDR3 sequences to IMGT reference sequences. For a sequence to be retained, at least a six-nucleotide match to both a V gene segment and a J gene segment was required. Rearrangements were called productive when the CDR3 lacked stop codons and stayed in frame with V and J; all others were non-productive. Following IMGT convention, CDR3 was defined as the stretch from the second conserved V-encoded cysteine to the conserved J-encoded phenylalanine. Sequences without an unambiguous match to a single V gene segment were excluded from the earlier analysis of about 600 of the donors. An earlier analysis of fewer than 750 of the donors classified V segments as functional when productive rearrangements were above 56.7% and as segregating when the standard deviation between donors was above 5%. A statistical classification framework was built to diagnose cytomegalovirus status from the catalog of TCR beta chain sequences. A later analysis assigned V and J genes by comparing TCR nucleotide sequences with IMGT/GENE-DB human TR gene sequences. In a later analysis, CDR3 sequences and most-parsimonious VDJ recombination scenarios were assigned using the TCRdist pipeline. In a later analysis, every TCR beta chain was defined by the combination of its CDR3 amino acid sequence and its V-gene family, and reads without a unique V-gene family were dropped. To address suspected cross-contamination and a sequencing artifact, a later analysis removed under 600 highly shared, low-generation-probability nucleotide sequences. In a later analysis, a clonal expansion index for each public chain was calculated from normalized within-repertoire ranks of inferred template counts. Generation probabilities in a later analysis came from a VDJ recombination model fitted to out-of-frame rearrangements, and those results were checked against IGoR. A later analysis scored TCR-TCR, TCR-HLA and TCR-CMV co-occurrence with hypergeometric tests, applying a repertoire-size bias correction to TCR pairs. In a later analysis, false discovery rates were estimated by permuting HLA or CMV assignments 20 times. In a later analysis, co-occurring TCRs were grouped with DBSCAN, and TCRdist sequence similarity was added when clustering was performed within HLA-allele-positive subsets. For co-occurrence clustering, repertoires with fewer than 30,000 or more than 120,000 public chains were excluded, along with roughly 5 repertoires with anomalous nucleotide sharing. TCRdb stores this immuneACCESS table with in-frame sequences only. Part of the clones is absent; in the studies checked, under half of the shortfall reflects unresolved V genes, and no reason is known for the rest. Clone size and V and J calls were adopted from that table, with D and trimming inferred from the DNA. This sample holds around 70,000 clones; about nine tenths were observed only once. The ten largest account for about 2.1% of the sample.

Here V drops 3 bases and J drops 4 bases, and the junction holds 4 bases not matched to any gene. From cysteine to phenylalanine, the CDR3 is 15 amino acids long. Only the CDR3 region is kept as DNA, spanning 45 bases read in frame from base 1. CDR1 and CDR2 are drawn from the germline V gene: KGHSH, LQKENI. The cohort comprised fewer than 700 healthy bone marrow donors. All cohort members were sampled while nominally healthy, although unrecorded immune exposures were likely present. The donor was CMV seronegative and belonged to the group of more than 300 seronegative cohort members. Every donor gave a peripheral blood sample, and the peripheral blood mononuclear cells from that sample were used for TCR beta sequencing. Genomic DNA extraction from the blood cell samples was performed with the Qiagen DNeasy Blood Extraction Kit. The data stem from a study of cytomegalovirus exposure and HLA in healthy donors (dated by TCRdb to about 2017). Some background on the complete study: An earlier analysis of several hundred of the donors reported 276 Gb of sequence data and around 110 million unique TCR beta sequences obtained from some 200 million T cells. An earlier analysis of 587 of the donors used high-throughput TCR beta sequencing to judge whether each TCR beta V gene segment behaved as functional or pseudogenic. Using immunosequencing, the study profiled T cell repertoires from 666 subjects and related those repertoires to cytomegalovirus serostatus. An early release covering just under 650 HLA-typed donors comprised about 300 gigabases of sequencing data and around 86 million unique TCR sequences. In a later genetic analysis, genome-wide SNP genotypes for 398 of the 666 donors were used, and that subset was treated as a discovery cohort. In a later analysis, previously published TCR beta repertoires from fewer than 750 donors were re-analyzed and high-resolution HLA genotyping was added so that TCR occurrence patterns could be studied. Both class I and class II loci were covered by HLA typing, at four-digit resolution. Donor age, sex, ethnicity and CMV serostatus were compiled alongside the repertoire data. The aim of the study was to test whether cataloging public T cell receptors could identify signatures of past pathogen exposure. A separate validation cohort of approximately 130 different subjects was used in addition to the approximately 610-subject first cohort. Several DR-DQ haplotypes were treated as single units for association and clustering because of strong linkage in the cohort. The later analysis used no new phenotypic data to find candidate immune exposures, relying instead on TCR beta sequences and their occurrence across donors. The genetic ancestry cluster associated with self-reported Caucasian donors included 81% of the roughly 400 genotyped donors. Among around 400 genotyped donors of the cohort, an average of approximately 240,000 unique TCR beta nucleotide sequences was sequenced per donor, of which 15% to 20% were non-productive. To predict cytomegalovirus infection status, the study combined high-throughput TCR immunosequencing, statistical association of individual TCRs with disease status, and machine learning. All discovery cohort repertoires had been generated on a single sequencing platform. Typing coverage varied by locus: about 620-630 donors for A, B, C, DRB1 and DQB1; more than 500 for DQA1; over 600 for DPA1; 450 to 480 for DPB1. The paper's findings and limits, for the study overall: In both the original and validation cohorts, the classifier was reported to diagnose cytomegalovirus status with high specificity and sensitivity. In a later analysis, HLA-associated TCR beta chains showed more clonal expansion and lower generation probabilities than non-associated chains that were equally common. HLA typing was unavailable for some donors at each locus, so association tests used only the typed subset. A later genetic analysis associated a missense DCLRE1C variant with V-gene and J-gene trimming of TCR beta chains, and an independent cohort replicated the association. Strong co-occurrence of HLA alleles, especially DR and DQ, made assigning TCR associations to individual alleles difficult. Specific HLA alleles were associated with about 17,000 TCR beta sequences at a false discovery rate of 0.05 in a later analysis. In a later analysis, most CMV-associated TCR beta chains were found to appear HLA-restricted, with HLA associations seemingly driven largely by CMV exposure. Immune exposure information for the cohort was limited to CMV serostatus. In an earlier analysis of approximately 590 of the donors, most TCR beta V segments were observed in productive rearrangements about 87% or about 30% of the time, broadly matching IMGT annotations. A later analysis reported that several top co-occurrence clusters appeared linked to parvovirus B19, influenza, CMV and Epstein-Barr virus. Presence/absence analyses assumed roughly uniform sequencing depth across donors, an assumption that may not hold. According to the authors, the approach could potentially be generalized to other disease states and immunological phenotypes. Most TCR sequences were seen in very few donors, while some public TCRs were found in many individuals. Linkage disequilibrium might explain the correlated functional status among segregating V segments, but an unknown experimental factor could not be ruled out. A cluster of highly shared sequence variants was judged likely to represent a technical artifact of the sequencing pipeline. The 87-base-pair reads could not distinguish some IMGT-functional V segments, including TRBV6-2 and TRBV6-3, so those segments were excluded. A few of the identified cytomegalovirus-associated TCR beta chains were confirmed in vitro to be specific for cytomegalovirus antigens. A total of 150 or so TCR beta chains were listed by the study as associated with cytomegalovirus. The earlier analysis of fewer than 750 of the donors excluded around 17 rarely observed V segments, including chromosome 9 orphons, because counts were too low. Compared with the 666-donor mean, donors in an Asian-associated ancestry cluster had fewer N-insertions in productive TCRs, according to a later genetic analysis. In a later analysis, the rate of TCR association differed among HLA loci, with DRB1 alleles having the most associated TCRs and HLA-C alleles having the fewest. The cohort was sequenced for TCR beta chains only, and without alpha or paired-chain data the features that could be detected were limited. A further reported finding was that TCR beta sequences accurately predicted the HLA-A and HLA-B alleles for most subjects in the first cohort.

The chain links TRBV18 with TRBJ1-3; 9 middle bases align to TRBD1. The receptor comes from a woman aged 30 to 39 in good health and CMV-seronegative. Source material: PBMCs. The CDR3 corresponds to CASSPFGQGGNTIYF. DNA sequence: TGTGCCAGCTCACCCTTTGGACAGGGGGGAAACACCATATATTTT.